Below are 21 T cell receptor beta chains sequenced from a single sample in a study of identical twins. TCRdb processed the 5' RACE reads anew with MiXCR; each CDR3 protein has one entry. Found here are some 500,000 distinct CDR3 sequences, over 12% of them singletons; the top ten hold about 0.54%. The sample was also linked to a second study, of yellow fever vaccine responses in identical twins.

Sequenced input: CD4+ T cells sorted from blood. These receptors all stem from a woman in her late teens or twenties in good health.

The V call is TRBV29-1, the J call TRBJ2-5; D is unresolved. The V and J ends lost 4 bases and 6 bases respectively, with 12 bases between them. The CDR3 has 12 amino acids. CDR1 and CDR2 from the germline V gene are SQVTM and ANQGSEA. The CDR3 DNA follows: TGCAGCGTTGGAAACAGTGGACAGACCCAGTACTTC. Its protein is CSVGNSGQTQYF.

This clonotype was seen more than once but under ten times. The gene calls are TRBV28 and TRBJ2-1; D gene ambiguous. V was clipped by 6 bases and J by 7 bases, with 7 bases between them. The CDR3 runs 11 residues. CDR1 and CDR2 (germline): MDHEN, SYDVKM. Here the CDR3 reads CASRDWNEQFF. The CDR3, as DNA: TGTGCCAGCAGGGATTGGAATGAGCAGTTCTTC.

A word on this clonotype: A much larger clone differs from this one at a single base, so this may be a read error. The chain combines TRBV14 with TRBJ2-1; D gene unclear. CDR1 is SGHDN and CDR2 is FVKESK in the germline V gene. CDR3 length: 11 amino acids. The CDR3 spells CASSLYSEQFF. CDR3 sequence (DNA): TGTGCCAGCAGCCTCTACAGTGAGCAGTTCTTC.

This clonotype was seen only a few times. This chain connects TRBV2 to TRBJ2-3; maybe TRBD1 (6 bases). V was pared by 8 bases and J by 2 bases, with 11 bases between. CDR3 length: 13 amino acids. The V gene's germline CDR1 is SNHLY and CDR2 FYNNEI. For the CDR3, the DNA is TGTGCCAGCCAGGACAGCCTCACAGATACGCAGTATTTT. This gives the protein CASQDSLTDTQYF. The entire variable domain, with the rest obtained from reference TRBV2 and TRBJ2-3, is as follows: EPEVTQTPSHQVTQMGQEVILRCVPISNHLYFYWYRQILGQKVEFLVSFYNNEISEKSEIFDDQFSVERPDGSNFTLKIRSTKLEDSAMYFCASQDSLTDTQYFGPGTRLTVL.

The genes are TRBV6-2 or TRBV6-3 and TRBJ2-1; tentatively, D is TRBD1 or TRBD2 (5 bases each). From germline, CDR1 is MNHEY and CDR2 SVGEGT. The CDR3 length is 15 residues. V was shortened by 6 bases and J by 7 bases, with 19 bases between the two germline ends. CDR3 coding DNA: TGTGCCAGCAGATCGAGCGTGGGACGGTTGAATGAGCAGTTCTTC. It codes for CASRSSVGRLNEQFF.

This clonotype was recorded a few times. The rearrangement uses TRBV3-1 and TRBJ2-7; D call uncertain. The V end lost 1 base, the J end lost 0 bases, and 7 bases lay between the germline ends. The germline V gene encodes CDR1 LGHDT and CDR2 YNNKEL (reference sequence). The CDR3 runs to 14 residues. The CDR3 spells CASSQVPASYEQYF. CDR3 DNA sequence: TGTGCCAGCAGCCAAGTGCCGGCCTCCTACGAGCAGTACTTC.

This clonotype has a handful of counts. V gene TRBV4-3 combines with J gene TRBJ2-2, with D tentatively TRBD1 (5 bases). Between the trimmed V and J ends, which lost 0 bases and 4 bases, there was a span of 12 bases. This CDR3 contains 16 residues. From germline, CDR1 is LGHNA and CDR2 YSLEER. The CDR3 sequence is CASSQDFGRATGELFF. The CDR3 DNA is TGCGCCAGCAGCCAAGATTTTGGCAGGGCCACCGGGGAGCTGTTTTTT.

This chain connects TRBV5-1 to TRBJ2-7; tentatively, D is TRBD2 (7 bases). Trimming removed 2 bases from V and 6 bases from J, with 9 bases in between. This CDR3 has 12 amino acids. CDR1 and CDR2 from the germline V gene are SGHRS and YFSETQ. The CDR3 reads CASSFAGAEQYF. In DNA form, the CDR3 reads TGCGCCAGCAGCTTTGCGGGGGCCGAGCAGTACTTC.

This clonotype has just a few counts. V gene TRBV29-1 combines with J gene TRBJ2-7; 8 bases match TRBD1. This CDR3 contains 14 residues. Per the germline V gene, CDR1 is SQVTM and CDR2 is ANQGSEA. Losses at the gene ends were 4 bases for V and 6 bases for J; bases not matched to a gene: 11. CDR3 sequence (DNA): TGCAGCGTTGGTGTTCAGGCAGGGGGCAGCGAGCAGTACTTC. The encoded protein is CSVGVQAGGSEQYF.

This clonotype appeared a few times. This sequence joins TRBV3-1 and TRBJ2-7; a weak D match, TRBD2 (6 bases). Deletions cut 4 bases from V and 1 base from J, with 14 bases between. CDR3 size: 15 residues. Per the germline V gene, CDR1 is LGHDT and CDR2 is YNNKEL (reference sequence). CDR3 coding DNA: TGTGCCAGCAGCCGTTGGGCGGGGCCTTCCTACGAGCAGTACTTC. Its protein is CASSRWAGPSYEQYF.

This chain joins TRBV5-1 and TRBJ1-1; D gene uncertain. This CDR3 contains 14 residues. In germline, CDR1 is SGHRS, CDR2 YFSETQ. The ends were cut back, 2 bases at V and 2 bases at J, with 10 bases in the middle. The CDR3 loop reads CASSLEGINTEAFF. In DNA form, the CDR3 reads TGCGCCAGCAGCTTAGAAGGGATTAACACTGAAGCTTTCTTT.

This clonotype was counted a few times. This chain links TRBV5-1 with TRBJ2-3; a possible D gene is TRBD1 (6 bases). Looked up from germline, CDR1 is SGHRS and CDR2 is YFSETQ. V gave up 7 bases and J gave up 0 bases, with 15 bases separating them. This CDR3 has 15 residues. DNA of the CDR3: TGCGCCAGCGCTACGGTAGGGGGTAGCACAGATACGCAGTATTTT. It encodes CASATVGGSTDTQYF.

The chain links TRBV21-1 to TRBJ2-7. TRBV21-1 is classified as a pseudogene. The CDR3 spans 15 residues. CDR3 region: CASSKVTRGPYEQYF. The DNA for the CDR3 is TGTGCCAGCAGCAAGGTCACCCGAGGCCCCTACGAGCAGTACTTC.

The chain combines TRBV20-1 with TRBJ2-7, with D possibly TRBD2 on 5 matching bases. Trimming shortened V by 1 base and J by 6 bases, and 13 bases separated the two germline ends. The CDR3 totals 13 residues. The germline V gene encodes CDR1 DFQATT and CDR2 SNEGSKA (reference sequence). The CDR3 DNA reads as TGCAGTGCTAGAGTCCCCGGAGGTATCGAGCAGTACTTC. Residues: CSARVPGGIEQYF.

The gene calls are TRBV29-1 and TRBJ2-1; 7 bases are shared with TRBD1. Trimming at V came to 7 bases and at J to 0 bases, leaving 3 bases not matched to a gene. Germline V gene data show CDR1 as SQVTM and CDR2 as ANQGSEA. This CDR3 spans 13 amino acids. CDR3 in amino acids: CSGRQGSYNEQFF. DNA of the CDR3: TGCAGCGGCCGACAGGGCTCCTACAATGAGCAGTTCTTC.

The CDR3 bases are TGTGCCTCCTCGGGTAGCGTGGGCGGGGAGCTGTTTTTT. It yields the protein CASSGSVGGELFF. This rearrangement joins TRBV6-1 to TRBJ2-2, with a possible D match to TRBD2 (5 bases). This CDR3 spans 13 amino acids. Trimming removed 11 bases from V and 7 bases from J, with 17 bases in between. CDR1 and CDR2 (germline): MNHNS, SASEGT.

V usage is TRBV14 and J usage is TRBJ2-1; 12 bases are shared with TRBD2. CDR3 size: 17 residues. V shed 1 base and J 3 bases; nucleotides not matched to a gene: 4. Germline V gene data show CDR1 as SGHDN and CDR2 as FVKESK. Here the CDR3 DNA reads TGTGCCAGCAGCCAAGGACTAGCGGGGGCCAACTACAATGAGCAGTTCTTC. Translating gives CASSQGLAGANYNEQFF.

A few counts support this clonotype. The V and J genes are TRBV2 and TRBJ2-6; D remains ambiguous. This CDR3 is built from 17 residues. CDR1 and CDR2 (germline): SNHLY, FYNNEI. Trimming cost V 6 bases and J 0 bases, with 15 bases left between them. Here the CDR3 DNA reads TGTGCCAGCAGGAATAGAAGCTCTCCCTCTGGGGCCAACGTCCTGACTTTC. Its protein is CASRNRSSPSGANVLTF. The full variable domain, completed using reference TRBV2 and TRBJ2-6, is EPEVTQTPSHQVTQMGQEVILRCVPISNHLYFYWYRQILGQKVEFLVSFYNNEISEKSEIFDDQFSVERPDGSNFTLKIRSTKLEDSAMYFCASRNRSSPSGANVLTFGAGSRLTVL.

J is TRBJ2-3 and V is TRBV27; 7 nucleotides match TRBD1. Per the germline V gene, CDR1 is MNHEY and CDR2 is SMNVEV (reference sequence). This CDR3 has 17 residues. Trimming at V came to 10 bases and at J to 0 bases, leaving 16 bases not matched to a gene. As DNA, the CDR3 is TGTGCCAAAGCTCAGGCACAGGGGCCATCTAGCACAGATACGCAGTATTTT. Its protein is CAKAQAQGPSSTDTQYF.

This clonotype appeared a few times. This chain links TRBV18 with TRBJ2-3; D call uncertain. Germline V CDR1 and CDR2: KGHSH, LQKENI. V dropped 3 bases and J dropped 6 bases, with 22 bases sitting between them. This CDR3 has 17 residues. CDR3 in DNA: TGTGCCAGCTCACCGTTTGGACGGGCGACTCAGACGGATACGCAGTATTTT. Translation: CASSPFGRATQTDTQYF.

The rearrangement uses TRBV7-3 and TRBJ2-2, with D perhaps matching TRBD1 (5 bases). The CDR3 covers 14 residues. Germline loops: CDR1 SGHTA, CDR2 FQGTGA. V was shortened by 5 bases and J by 7 bases, with 14 bases between the two germline ends. As DNA, the CDR3 is TGTGCCAGCAGCCCGACAGTCCCACACGGGGAGCTGTTTTTT. Translation: CASSPTVPHGELFF.